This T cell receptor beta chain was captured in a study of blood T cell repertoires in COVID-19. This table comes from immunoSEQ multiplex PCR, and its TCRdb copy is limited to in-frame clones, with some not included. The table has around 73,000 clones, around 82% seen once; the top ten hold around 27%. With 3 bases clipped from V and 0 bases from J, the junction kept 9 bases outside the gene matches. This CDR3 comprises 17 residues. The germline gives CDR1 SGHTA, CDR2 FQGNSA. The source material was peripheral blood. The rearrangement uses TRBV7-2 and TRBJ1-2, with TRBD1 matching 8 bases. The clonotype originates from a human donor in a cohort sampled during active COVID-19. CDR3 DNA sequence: TGTGCCAGCAGCTTTCAGGGGGCCTTAATTCCTAACTATGGCTACACCTTC. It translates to CASSFQGALIPNYGYTF.